These T cell receptor beta chains were read from a single sample in a study of shared clonotypes between healthy human individuals. The table came from immunoSEQ multiplex PCR; TCRdb's copy has only in-frame clones and leaves some out. The sample yields about 590,000 clones, roughly 96% seen once. The source material was naive CD8+ T cells sorted from blood. Receptors originate from a woman aged 30 to 39 in good health. Both conserved end residues are trimmed from each CDR3.

TRBV5-1	14	TRBJ1-5	ASSWGGQGPNQPQH
TRBV6-1	11	TRBJ2-7	ASSDYAEYEQY
TRBV6-1	9	TRBJ2-7	ASRGLYEQY
TRBV28	10	TRBJ2-1	ASSLEYNEQF
TRBV27	11	.	ASSLAGPYEQY
TRBV5-6	11	TRBJ1-1	ASAIGGNTEAF
TRBV19	13	TRBJ2-1	ASSPLGSSYNEQF
TRBV27	13	TRBJ1-2	ASSLRQGASYGYT
TRBV27	14	TRBJ2-7	ASSLGPGQGTDEQY
TRBV6-1	10	TRBJ2-7	ASSERSYEQY
TRBV4-1	15	TRBJ2-7	ASSQVPPARTSREQY
TRBV5-6	10	.	ASSLTESEQY
TRBV13	10	TRBJ2-3	ASSFITDTQY
TRBV4-1	13	TRBJ1-1	ASSHGTGSWAEAF
TRBV4-1	13	TRBJ2-7	ASSQVQGGSYEQY